The 15 T cell receptor beta chains given below trace back to one sample, sequenced in a study of a mutant IDH1 vaccine in newly diagnosed glioma. No antigens are known for them. As to time point: week 23, last vaccination. Vaccine doses each comprised 300 ug of mutant IDH1 20-mer peptide, with topical imiquimod. Libraries were prepared by immunoSEQ multiplex PCR; TCRdb keeps only in-frame clonotypes and omits some of them. The sample lists about 40,000 clones, around 74% occurring once. The sequenced sample was PBMCs, obtained from a glioma patient whose treatment included an IDH1 peptide vaccine. These receptors were obtained from a man in his fifties or sixties with glioma.

The chain is built from TRBV30 and TRBJ1-5; TRBD1 is a possible D gene (6 bases). The CDR3 sequence is 15 residues long. Germline-derived CDR1 and CDR2 are GTSNPN and SVGIG (reference sequence). V gave up 1 base and J gave up 4 bases, with 14 bases separating them. The CDR3 spells CAWSADGTINQPQHF. CDR3 DNA sequence: TGTGCCTGGAGTGCCGACGGGACAATTAATCAGCCCCAGCATTTT.

This clone was picked up one time. The chain carries TRBV6-4 and TRBJ1-1; no firm D call. Trimming left V 6 bases short and J 5 bases short, with 16 bases between. The CDR3 loop spans 14 amino acids. From germline, CDR1 is MRHNA and CDR2 SNTAGT. In nucleotides, the CDR3 is TGTGCCAGCAGCCAGTCAAGAGGGCAAACTGAAGCTTTCTTT. It encodes CASSQSRGQTEAFF.

The genes are TRBV28 and TRBJ2-5; D is uncertain. V was trimmed by 5 bases and J by 7 bases, leaving 11 bases between them. The CDR3 contains 12 residues. Germline V gives CDR1 MDHEN, CDR2 SYDVKM. In DNA, the CDR3 is TGTGCCAGCAGTCCCCTCTTAGCGACCCAGTACTTC. Its translation is CASSPLLATQYF.

This clone was seen once. V and J are TRBV6-5 and TRBJ1-1; 7 bases fit TRBD1. CDR3 length: 14 amino acids. The V gene end was trimmed by 4 bases and the J gene end by 0 bases; junction bases not matched to a gene: 2. Looked up from germline, CDR1 is MNHEY and CDR2 is SVGAGI. The CDR3 spells CASSSTGLNTEAFF. As DNA, the CDR3 is TGTGCCAGCAGTTCGACAGGGTTGAACACTGAAGCTTTCTTT.

The genes are TRBV6-4 and TRBJ2-5, with TRBD2 matching 11 bases. The germline V gene encodes CDR1 MRHNA and CDR2 SNTAGT. The CDR3 consists of 17 residues. Trimming removed 2 bases from V and 2 bases from J; junction bases left unmatched: 7. CDR3 protein: CASSDHLGLAEQETQYF. CDR3 DNA sequence: TGTGCCAGCAGTGACCACCTGGGACTAGCGGAACAAGAGACCCAGTACTTC.

The gene calls are TRBV7-3 and TRBJ1-1; D gene ambiguous. The CDR3 is 13 amino acids. The germline V gene encodes CDR1 SGHTA and CDR2 FQGTGA. The germline V and J ends were trimmed by 0 bases and 6 bases, with 8 bases remaining between them. The CDR3 reads CASSLTVSAEAFF. In DNA form, the CDR3 reads TGTGCCAGCAGCTTAACCGTCTCTGCTGAAGCTTTCTTT.

This chain connects TRBV14 to TRBJ1-3, with D uncertain. Germline-derived CDR1 and CDR2 are SGHDN and FVKESK. V was shortened by 2 bases and J by 4 bases, with 6 bases between the two germline ends. The CDR3 length is 13 residues. CDR3 DNA: TGTGCCAGCAGCCAATACTCCGGAAACACCATATATTTT. This sequence encodes CASSQYSGNTIYF.

The chain has TRBV5-1 and TRBJ1-1; D is perhaps TRBD1 (6 bases). The CDR3 extends over 15 amino acids. The germline gives CDR1 SGHRS, CDR2 YFSETQ. Trimming stripped 1 base from V and 1 base from J, with 11 bases between. CDR3 in amino acids: CASSLTGPENTEAFF. Here the CDR3 DNA reads TGCGCCAGCAGCTTGACAGGGCCGGAGAACACTGAAGCTTTCTTT.

This sequence joins TRBV28 and TRBJ2-7; no firm D call. CDR3 length: 12 residues. Germline assignment: CDR1 MDHEN and CDR2 SYDVKM. Between the trimmed V and J ends, which lost 10 bases and 2 bases, there was a span of 12 bases. CDR3 nucleotide sequence: TGTGCCACCAACGACGTTACCTACGAGCAGTACTTC. Protein sequence: CATNDVTYEQYF.

The rearrangement uses TRBV5-8 and TRBJ1-4; D is unclear. The CDR3 covers 15 residues. CDR1 is SGHTS, CDR2 YDEGEE, per germline. The V and J ends lost 0 bases and 8 bases respectively, with 14 bases between them. This CDR3 is CASSLAVGKIEKLFF. CDR3 nucleotide sequence: TGTGCCAGCAGCTTGGCGGTGGGAAAGATCGAAAAACTGTTTTTT.

V and J are TRBV6-6 and TRBJ1-3; 8 bases match TRBD1. After removal of 5 bases from V and 2 bases from J, the junction contained 2 bases not matched to a gene. The CDR3 runs 14 residues. Germline CDR1 reads MNHNY; CDR2 reads SVGAGI (reference sequence). The CDR3: CASSTTGAGNTIYF. The CDR3 coding sequence is TGTGCCAGCAGTACGACAGGGGCTGGAAACACCATATATTTT.

The chain carries TRBV7-9 and TRBJ2-7; D gene unclear. This CDR3 region has 12 residues. V was cut by 5 bases and J by 3 bases, with 8 bases left in between. Per the germline V gene, CDR1 is SEHNR and CDR2 is FQNEAQ (reference sequence). The CDR3 protein is CASSPESYEQYF. The CDR3 DNA sequence: TGTGCCAGCAGCCCCGAGAGCTACGAGCAGTACTTC. The full variable domain, completed using reference TRBV7-9 and TRBJ2-7, is DTGVSQNPRHKITKRGQNVTFRCDPISEHNRLYWYRQTLGQGPEFLTYFQNEAQLEKSRLLSDRFSAERPKGSFSTLEIQRTEQGDSAMYLCASSPESYEQYFGPGTRLTVT.

This clone was seen more than once but under ten times. The chain links TRBV30 to TRBJ2-7; D is perhaps TRBD1 or TRBD2 (5 bases each). V was shortened by 5 bases and J by 0 bases, with 20 bases between the two germline ends. Germline loops: CDR1 GTSNPN, CDR2 SVGIG (reference sequence). The CDR3 spans 16 residues. The CDR3 region has the DNA TGTGCCTGGTCCTCCATGTGGGACGGAAGCTCCTACGAGCAGTACTTC. This gives the protein CAWSSMWDGSSYEQYF.

This clone came up once. The chain carries TRBV6-4 and TRBJ1-1, with no clear D. CDR1 and CDR2 from the germline V gene are MRHNA and SNTAGT. V gave up 4 bases and J gave up 4 bases, with 13 bases separating them. The CDR3 totals 14 residues. The CDR3 coding sequence is TGTGCCAGCAGTGTTAATTGGGTTAGCACTGAAGCTTTCTTT. It is translated as CASSVNWVSTEAFF.

The rearrangement joins TRBV7-2 to TRBJ1-1; the D is unclear. Germline V lookup: CDR1 SGHTA, CDR2 FQGNSA. There are 13 residues in the CDR3. Trimming shortened V by 0 bases and J by 1 base, and 3 bases separated the two germline ends. The CDR3 loop is CASSLAGNTEAFF. For the CDR3, the DNA is TGTGCCAGCAGCTTAGCGGGGAACACTGAAGCTTTCTTT.